These 7 T cell receptor beta chains originate from one sample sequenced in a study of blood T cell repertoires in COVID-19. Some clones are missing from TCRdb's copy, which holds only in-frame ones; the method was immunoSEQ multiplex PCR. The sample consists of 250,000 to 300,000 clones, around 89% of them appearing once. Sequenced input: peripheral blood. The receptors originated from a woman aged 25 to 45 who had recovered from COVID-19.

The chain is built from TRBV24-1 and TRBJ2-2; perhaps TRBD1 as D (5 bases). Deletions cut 0 bases from V and 4 bases from J, with 11 bases between. Per the germline V gene, CDR1 is KGHDR and CDR2 is SFDVKD. This CDR3 has 16 residues. CDR3: CATSDLRQGVTGELFF. Here the CDR3 DNA reads TGTGCCACCAGTGATTTGCGGCAGGGCGTCACCGGGGAGCTGTTTTTT.

The chain carries TRBV5-6 and TRBJ1-5; D unresolved. The CDR3 is 14 amino acids. CDR1 and CDR2 from the germline V gene are SGHDT and YYEEEE. Trimming took off 0 bases at V and 1 base at J, with 5 bases between the two ends. The CDR3: CASSLGLSNQPQHF. The CDR3 DNA reads as TGTGCCAGCAGCTTGGGACTGAGCAATCAGCCCCAGCATTTT.

The rearrangement joins TRBV5-6 to TRBJ1-5, with TRBD1 matching over 7 bases. Per germline, CDR1 SGHDT and CDR2 YYEEEE. With 2 bases clipped from V and 7 bases from J, the junction kept 9 bases outside the gene matches. The CDR3 covers 15 residues. CDR3 nucleotides: TGTGCCAGCAGCTTTCGGACAGGCATCGGACAGCCCCAGCATTTT. Translated: CASSFRTGIGQPQHF.

V and J are TRBV27 and TRBJ2-1, with a weak D call TRBD1 (5 bases). Germline CDR1 MNHEY, CDR2 SMNVEV (reference sequence). V shed 4 bases and J shed 0 bases, with 10 bases lying between them. CDR3 length: 15 residues. The CDR3 nucleotides read TGTGCCAGCAGTTCTTCCAGGGACTCCTACAATGAGCAGTTCTTC. Its protein is CASSSSRDSYNEQFF.

The chain carries TRBV6-5 and TRBJ1-1, with a possible D match to TRBD1 (5 bases). This CDR3 has 15 amino acids. From germline, CDR1 is MNHEY and CDR2 SVGAGI. Trimming took off 0 bases at V and 4 bases at J, with 12 bases between the two ends. This chain's CDR3 is CASSYSGGRGTEAFF. The DNA for the CDR3 is TGTGCCAGCAGTTACTCCGGGGGACGGGGCACTGAAGCTTTCTTT.

This clone showed up just once. The V call is TRBV7-9, the J call TRBJ2-7, with 9 bases matching TRBD1. The germline CDR1 and CDR2 sequences are SEHNR and FQNEAQ (reference sequence). Trimming cost V 5 bases and J 4 bases; bases outside gene matches: 15. CDR3 length: 17 amino acids. The CDR3 DNA reads TGTGCCAGCAGCCCAGCCACAGGGGGCGCAGGGGATTACGAGCAGTACTTC. It specifies CASSPATGGAGDYEQYF. Full variable domain (rest looked up from reference TRBV7-9 and TRBJ2-7): DTGVSQNPRHKITKRGQNVTFRCDPISEHNRLYWYRQTLGQGPEFLTYFQNEAQLEKSRLLSDRFSAERPKGSFSTLEIQRTEQGDSAMYLCASSPATGGAGDYEQYFGPGTRLTVT.

The chain carries TRBV19 and TRBJ1-5, with D maybe TRBD1 (6 bases). V was shortened by 3 bases and J by 0 bases, with 24 bases between the two germline ends. The CDR3 has 20 amino acids. The germline CDR1 and CDR2 sequences are LNHDA and SQIVND (reference sequence). CDR3 region: CASSISRLRAGDYSNQPQHF. The DNA for the CDR3 is TGTGCCAGTAGTATCTCCCGTCTCCGTGCAGGGGACTATAGCAATCAGCCCCAGCATTTT.